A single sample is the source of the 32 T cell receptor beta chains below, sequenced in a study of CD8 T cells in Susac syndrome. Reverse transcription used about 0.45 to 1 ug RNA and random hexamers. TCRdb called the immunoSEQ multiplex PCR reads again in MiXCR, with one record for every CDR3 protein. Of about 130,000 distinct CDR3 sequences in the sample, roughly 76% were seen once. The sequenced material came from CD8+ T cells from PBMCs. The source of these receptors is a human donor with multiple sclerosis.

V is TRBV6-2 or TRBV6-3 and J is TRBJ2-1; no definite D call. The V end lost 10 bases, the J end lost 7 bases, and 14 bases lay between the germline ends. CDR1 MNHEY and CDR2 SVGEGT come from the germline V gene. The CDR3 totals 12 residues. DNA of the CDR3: TGTGCCACTTTACGATTCGGGAATGAGCAGTTCTTC. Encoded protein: CATLRFGNEQFF.

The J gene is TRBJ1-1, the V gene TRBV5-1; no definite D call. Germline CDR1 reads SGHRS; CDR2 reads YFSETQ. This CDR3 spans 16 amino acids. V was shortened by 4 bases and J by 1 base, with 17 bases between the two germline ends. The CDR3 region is CASSTEYGLGNTEAFF. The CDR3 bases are TGCGCCAGCAGCACGGAATACGGACTGGGGAACACTGAAGCTTTCTTT. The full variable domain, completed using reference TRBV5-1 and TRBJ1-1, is KAGVTQTPRYLIKTRGQQVTLSCSPISGHRSVSWYQQTPGQGLQFLFEYFSETQRNKGNFPGRFSGRQFSNSRSEMNVSTLELGDSALYLCASSTEYGLGNTEAFFGQGTRLTVV.

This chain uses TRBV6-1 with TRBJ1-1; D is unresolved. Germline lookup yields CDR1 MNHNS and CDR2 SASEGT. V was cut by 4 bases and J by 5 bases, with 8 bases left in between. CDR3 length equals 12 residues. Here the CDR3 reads CASSGRRTEAFF. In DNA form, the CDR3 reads TGTGCCAGCAGTGGCAGACGTACTGAAGCTTTCTTT.

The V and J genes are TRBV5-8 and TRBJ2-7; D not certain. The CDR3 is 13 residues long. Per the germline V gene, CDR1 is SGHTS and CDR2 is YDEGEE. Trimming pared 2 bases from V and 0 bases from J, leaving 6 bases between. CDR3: CASSFPASYEQYF. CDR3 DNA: TGTGCCAGCAGCTTCCCAGCCTCCTACGAGCAGTACTTC.

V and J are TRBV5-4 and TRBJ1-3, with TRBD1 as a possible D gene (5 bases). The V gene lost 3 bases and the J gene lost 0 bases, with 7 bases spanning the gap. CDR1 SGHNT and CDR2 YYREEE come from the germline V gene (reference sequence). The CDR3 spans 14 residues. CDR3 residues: CASSWDPSGNTIYF. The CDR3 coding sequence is TGTGCCAGCAGCTGGGACCCCTCTGGAAACACCATATATTTT.

The CDR3 is CASSEGLAGGAGELFF. The CDR3 DNA reads as TGTGCCAGCAGCGAGGGACTAGCGGGAGGTGCCGGGGAGCTGTTTTTT. The chain uses TRBV5-6 and TRBJ2-2; 15 positions agree with TRBD2. In germline, CDR1 is SGHDT, CDR2 YYEEEE. The V gene end was trimmed by 4 bases and the J gene end by 6 bases; junction bases not matched to a gene: 4. The CDR3 length is 16 residues.

The CDR3 region is CASSLSAGDTGELFF. In DNA form, the CDR3 reads TGTGCCAGCAGTTTATCCGCGGGGGACACCGGGGAGCTGTTTTTT. V usage is TRBV12-3 or TRBV12-4 and J usage is TRBJ2-2; 7 nucleotides agree with TRBD2. The CDR3 runs 15 residues. The V and J ends lost 2 bases and 3 bases, in that order; junction bases with no gene match: 3.

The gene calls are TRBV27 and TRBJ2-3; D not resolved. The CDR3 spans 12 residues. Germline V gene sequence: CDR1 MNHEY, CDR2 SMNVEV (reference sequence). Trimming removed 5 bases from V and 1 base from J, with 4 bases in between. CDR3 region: CASSVGTDTQYF. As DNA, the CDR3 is TGTGCCAGCAGTGTAGGCACAGATACGCAGTATTTT.

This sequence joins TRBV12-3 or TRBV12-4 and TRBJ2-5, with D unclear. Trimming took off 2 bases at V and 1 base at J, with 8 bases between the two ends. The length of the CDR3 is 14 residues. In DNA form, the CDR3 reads TGTGCCAGCAGTTTATTTGAATCCCAAGAGACCCAGTACTTC. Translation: CASSLFESQETQYF.

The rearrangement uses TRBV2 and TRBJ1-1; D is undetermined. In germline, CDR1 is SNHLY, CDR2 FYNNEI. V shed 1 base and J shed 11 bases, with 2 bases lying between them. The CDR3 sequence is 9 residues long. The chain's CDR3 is CASSEGAFF. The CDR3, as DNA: TGTGCCAGCAGTGAAGGGGCTTTCTTT.

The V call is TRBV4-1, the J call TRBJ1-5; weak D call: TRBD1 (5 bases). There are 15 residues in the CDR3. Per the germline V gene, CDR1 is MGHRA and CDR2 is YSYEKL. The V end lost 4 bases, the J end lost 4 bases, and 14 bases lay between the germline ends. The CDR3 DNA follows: TGCGCCAGCAGCCCCCCGGGACCAATTAATCAGCCCCAGCATTTT. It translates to CASSPPGPINQPQHF.

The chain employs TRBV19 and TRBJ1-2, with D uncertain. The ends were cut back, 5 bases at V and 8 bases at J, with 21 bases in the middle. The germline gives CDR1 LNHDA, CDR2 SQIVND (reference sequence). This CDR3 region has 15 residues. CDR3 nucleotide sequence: TGTGCCAGTAGTCCTAACGAGGGTTTTTTGGGAGGCTACACCTTC. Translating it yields CASSPNEGFLGGYTF.

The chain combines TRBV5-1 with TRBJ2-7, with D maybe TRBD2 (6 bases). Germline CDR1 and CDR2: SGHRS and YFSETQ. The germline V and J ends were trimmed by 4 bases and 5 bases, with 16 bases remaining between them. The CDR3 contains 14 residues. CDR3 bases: TGCGCCAGCAGCACCGGGGGTCTCCCCGACGAGCAGTACTTC. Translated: CASSTGGLPDEQYF.

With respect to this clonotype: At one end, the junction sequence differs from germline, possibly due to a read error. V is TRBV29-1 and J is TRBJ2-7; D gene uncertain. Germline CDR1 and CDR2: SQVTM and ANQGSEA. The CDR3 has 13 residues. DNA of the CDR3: TGCAACGTTGTGGTACCGGGCACCTACGAGCAGTACTTC. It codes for CNVVVPGTYEQYF.

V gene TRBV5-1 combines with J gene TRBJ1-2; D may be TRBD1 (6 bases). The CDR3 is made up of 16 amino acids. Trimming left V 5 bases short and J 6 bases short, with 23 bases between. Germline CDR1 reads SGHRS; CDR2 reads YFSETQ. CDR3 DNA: TGCGCCAGCAGATTTCCCTCCCTTGGGGGGCCGGATGGCTACACCTTC. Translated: CASRFPSLGGPDGYTF.

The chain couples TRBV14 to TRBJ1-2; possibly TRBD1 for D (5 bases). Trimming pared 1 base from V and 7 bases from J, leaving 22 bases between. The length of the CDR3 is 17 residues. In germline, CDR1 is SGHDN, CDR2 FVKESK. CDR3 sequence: CASSQGGGRGRGSGYTF. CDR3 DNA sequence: TGTGCCAGCAGCCAAGGGGGTGGTAGGGGCCGTGGGAGTGGCTACACCTTC.

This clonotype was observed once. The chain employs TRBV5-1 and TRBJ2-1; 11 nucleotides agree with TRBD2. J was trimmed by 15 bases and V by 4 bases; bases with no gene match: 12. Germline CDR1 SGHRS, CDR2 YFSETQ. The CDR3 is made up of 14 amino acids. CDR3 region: CASSAYSGGANRFF. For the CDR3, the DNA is TGCGCCAGCAGCGCCTATAGCGGGGGGGCCAACCGGTTCTTC.

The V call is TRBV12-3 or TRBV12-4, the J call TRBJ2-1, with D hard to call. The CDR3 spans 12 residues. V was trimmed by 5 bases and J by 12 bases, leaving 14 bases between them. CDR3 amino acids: CASSPDLVWQFF. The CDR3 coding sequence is TGTGCCAGCAGTCCGGACCTAGTCTGGCAGTTCTTC.

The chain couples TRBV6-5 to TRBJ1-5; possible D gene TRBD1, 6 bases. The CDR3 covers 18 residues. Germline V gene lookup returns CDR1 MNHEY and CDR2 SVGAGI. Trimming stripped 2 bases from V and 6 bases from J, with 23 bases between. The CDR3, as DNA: TGTGCCAGCAGTTACCAGGCCCCACAGGGTCGGGACGTTCAGCCCCAGCATTTT. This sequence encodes CASSYQAPQGRDVQPQHF.

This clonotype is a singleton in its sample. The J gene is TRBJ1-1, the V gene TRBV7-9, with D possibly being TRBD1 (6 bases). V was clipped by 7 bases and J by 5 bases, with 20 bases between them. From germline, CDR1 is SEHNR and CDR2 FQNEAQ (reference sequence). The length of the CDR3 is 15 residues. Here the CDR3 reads CASTSAGVKDTEAFF. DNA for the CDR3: TGTGCCAGCACATCAGCAGGGGTGAAAGATACTGAAGCTTTCTTT.

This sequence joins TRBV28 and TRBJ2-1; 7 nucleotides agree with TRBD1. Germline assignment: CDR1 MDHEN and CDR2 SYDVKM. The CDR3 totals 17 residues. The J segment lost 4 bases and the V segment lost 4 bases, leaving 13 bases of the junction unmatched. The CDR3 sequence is CASSYEPGTENYNEQFF. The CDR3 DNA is TGTGCCAGCAGTTACGAACCCGGGACAGAGAATTACAATGAGCAGTTCTTC. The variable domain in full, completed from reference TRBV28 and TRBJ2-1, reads DVKVTQSSRYLVKRTGEKVFLECVQDMDHENMFWYRQDPGLGLRLIYFSYDVKMKEKGDIPEGYSVSREKKERFSLILESASTNQTSMYLCASSYEPGTENYNEQFFGPGTRLTVL.

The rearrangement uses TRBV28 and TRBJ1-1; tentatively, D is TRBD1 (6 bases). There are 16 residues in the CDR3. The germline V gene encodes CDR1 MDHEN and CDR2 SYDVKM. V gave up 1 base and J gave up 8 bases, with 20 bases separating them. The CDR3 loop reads CASSLLQDGYGGEAFF. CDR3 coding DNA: TGTGCCAGCAGTTTATTACAGGATGGGTATGGGGGCGAAGCTTTCTTT.

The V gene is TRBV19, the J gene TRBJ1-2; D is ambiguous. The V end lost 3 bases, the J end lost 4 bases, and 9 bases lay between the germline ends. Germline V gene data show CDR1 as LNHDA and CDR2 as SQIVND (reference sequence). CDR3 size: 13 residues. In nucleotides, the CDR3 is TGTGCCAGTAGTATGAGTCATCTCTATGGCTACACCTTC. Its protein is CASSMSHLYGYTF. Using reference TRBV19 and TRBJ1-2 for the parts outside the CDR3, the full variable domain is DGGITQSPKYLFRKEGQNVTLSCEQNLNHDAMYWYRQDPGQGLRLIYYSQIVNDFQKGDIAEGYSVSREKKESFPLTVTSAQKNPTAFYLCASSMSHLYGYTFGSGTRLTVV.

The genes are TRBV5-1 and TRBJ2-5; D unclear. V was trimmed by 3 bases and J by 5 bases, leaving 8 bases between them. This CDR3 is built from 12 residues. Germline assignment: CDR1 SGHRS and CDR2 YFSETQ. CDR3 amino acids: CASSWLGETQYF. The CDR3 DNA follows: TGCGCCAGCAGCTGGCTTGGGGAGACCCAGTACTTC. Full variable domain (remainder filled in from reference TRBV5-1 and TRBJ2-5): KAGVTQTPRYLIKTRGQQVTLSCSPISGHRSVSWYQQTPGQGLQFLFEYFSETQRNKGNFPGRFSGRQFSNSRSEMNVSTLELGDSALYLCASSWLGETQYFGPGTRLLVL.

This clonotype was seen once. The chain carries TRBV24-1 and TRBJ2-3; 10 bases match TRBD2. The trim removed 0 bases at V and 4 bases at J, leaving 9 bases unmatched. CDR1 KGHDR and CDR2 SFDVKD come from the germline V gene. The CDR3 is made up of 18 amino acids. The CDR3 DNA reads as TGTGCCACCAGTGATTTGCAGCCTAGCGGGAGAACCGCAGATACGCAGTATTTT. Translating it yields CATSDLQPSGRTADTQYF.

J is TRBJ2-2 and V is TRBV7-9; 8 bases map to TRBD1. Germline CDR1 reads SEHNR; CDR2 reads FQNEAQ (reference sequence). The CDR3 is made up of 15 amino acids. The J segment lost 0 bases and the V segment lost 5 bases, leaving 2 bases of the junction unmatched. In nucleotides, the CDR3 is TGTGCCAGCAGCCCGGGACAGGCGAACACCGGGGAGCTGTTTTTT. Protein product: CASSPGQANTGELFF. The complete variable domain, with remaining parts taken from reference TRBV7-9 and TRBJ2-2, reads DTGVSQNPRHKITKRGQNVTFRCDPISEHNRLYWYRQTLGQGPEFLTYFQNEAQLEKSRLLSDRFSAERPKGSFSTLEIQRTEQGDSAMYLCASSPGQANTGELFFGEGSRLTVL.

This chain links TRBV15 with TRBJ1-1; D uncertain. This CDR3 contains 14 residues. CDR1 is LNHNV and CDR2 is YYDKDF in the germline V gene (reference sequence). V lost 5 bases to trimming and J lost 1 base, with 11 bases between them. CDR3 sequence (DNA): TGTGCCACCAGCTATGGACCGGAGAACACTGAAGCTTTCTTT. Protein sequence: CATSYGPENTEAFF.

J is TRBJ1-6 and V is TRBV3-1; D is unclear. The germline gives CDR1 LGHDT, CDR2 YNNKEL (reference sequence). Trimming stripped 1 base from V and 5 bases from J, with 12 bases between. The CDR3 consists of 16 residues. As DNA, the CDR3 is TGTGCCAGCAGCCAAGGCGCGGGGTCGCATAATTCACCCCTCCACTTT. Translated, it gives CASSQGAGSHNSPLHF.

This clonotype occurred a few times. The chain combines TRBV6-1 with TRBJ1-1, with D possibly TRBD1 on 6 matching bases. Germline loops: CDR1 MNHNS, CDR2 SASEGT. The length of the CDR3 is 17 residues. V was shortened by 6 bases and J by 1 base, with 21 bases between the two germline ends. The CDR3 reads CASSPYPTGTSNTEAFF. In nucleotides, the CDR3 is TGTGCCAGCAGCCCTTACCCGACCGGGACATCGAACACTGAAGCTTTCTTT.

CDR3 coding DNA: TGCAGTGCCGGTCGGGCGGACCAAGACTATGGCTACACCTTC. The encoded protein is CSAGRADQDYGYTF. This chain links TRBV20-1 with TRBJ1-2; D not resolved. The V and J ends lost 6 bases and 3 bases respectively, with 17 bases between them. The CDR3 is 14 amino acids. Germline assignment: CDR1 DFQATT and CDR2 SNEGSKA (reference sequence).

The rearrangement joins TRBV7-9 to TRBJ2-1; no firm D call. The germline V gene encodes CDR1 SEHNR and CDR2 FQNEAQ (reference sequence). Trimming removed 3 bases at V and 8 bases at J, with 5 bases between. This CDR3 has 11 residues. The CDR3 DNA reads TGTGCCAGCAGCTTTAGCTATGAGCAGTTCTTC. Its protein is CASSFSYEQFF.

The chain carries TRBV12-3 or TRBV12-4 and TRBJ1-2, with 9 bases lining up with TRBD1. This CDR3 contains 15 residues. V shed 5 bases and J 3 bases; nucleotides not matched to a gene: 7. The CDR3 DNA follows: TGTGCCAGCAGTCCGGACAGGGGAGTAGACTATGGCTACACCTTC. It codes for CASSPDRGVDYGYTF.